The clone carrying this TCR beta chain was observed a few times. V was shortened by 6 bases and J by 1 base, with 13 bases between the two germline ends. Germline V gene data show CDR1 as SQVTM and CDR2 as ANQGSEA. The CDR3 is made up of 14 amino acids. Individual cDNA molecules were tagged with unique molecular identifiers, the study reported. TCRdb re-analysed the 5' RACE reads in MiXCR, keeping a single row per CDR3 protein. The sample yields roughly 80,000 distinct CDR3 sequences, over 12% seen once. These data are taken from a study of early T cells in non-severe SARS-CoV-2 infection. The chain uses TRBV29-1 and TRBJ2-1; D unresolved. This receptor was identified in an adult who was a healthcare worker with PCR-confirmed SARS-CoV-2 infection or an uninfected control (not recorded which). The material sequenced was whole blood. CDR3 DNA: TGCAGCGTCCACGGACGCTATTCCTACAATGAGCAGTTCTTC. This codes for CSVHGRYSYNEQFF.